This T cell receptor beta chain is from a study of blood T cell repertoires in COVID-19 (TCRdb year 2020). Broadly, across the study: The collaborator samples originated in the United States, Italy and Spain and spanned the acute and convalescent phases of COVID-19. The prospective study material was composed of cDNA or gDNA derived from T cells, B-cell-depleted T cells, or PBMCs. The dataset comprised deeply sampled blood TCRbeta repertoires from subjects exposed to, actively infected with, or recovered from COVID-19. The repertoires were released in a freely available public database intended as a resource for research on the immune response to SARS-CoV-2. The samples were drawn from the first 160 participants of the ongoing ImmuneRACE study and from over a thousand subjects provided by 6 global collaborators. Sample metadata almost always included a de-identified subject ID, COVID-19 status, age in years and sex. Where available, HLA class I and class II types were taken from metadata supplied by the sample provider and were not determined by assay-based typing. Summary of the overall study and its limitations: The quantity of clinical and demographic metadata differed by source and by participant and was supplied without curation.

In the case of this clone: The clone's antigen remains unknown. Base qualities are not recorded, but no much larger clone differs from it by a single base.

Collaborating institutions collected whole blood in K2EDTA tubes following their own protocols. For TCRbeta analysis, collaborators shipped samples as frozen whole blood, isolated PBMCs, or DNA extracted from either of those sample types. The immunoSEQ Assay, a bias-controlled multiplex PCR, was used to amplify TCRbeta CDR3 regions from genomic DNA. The paper's data handling went like this. The number of nucleated cells in each sample was estimated by amplification of reference gene primers within the assay. Sequence reads were collapsed and filtered to measure the absolute abundance of every unique TCRbeta CDR3 rearrangement. For each sample, productive Simpson clonality was calculated by taking the square root of Simpson's diversity index across productive rearrangements. TCRdb obtained this table from immuneACCESS and retained in-frame rearrangements with V and J assigned. These tables miss some clones; where compared with another copy, unresolved V genes account for less than half of the shortfall, and the remainder is unexplained. The V and J calls and clone size come from that table; D and trimming were worked out from the DNA. This sample lists approximately 110,000 clones; 75% to 90% were detected once. Clones ranked in the top ten supply approximately 7% of the sample.

The sequencing input was peripheral blood. The receptor was derived from a woman in her forties or fifties with acute or convalescent COVID-19.

For the CDR3, the sequence is CATSTRTGGNQPQHF. The DNA sequence reads TGTGCCACCAGTACCAGGACAGGGGGAAATCAGCCCCAGCATTTT. The V and J genes are TRBV24-1 and TRBJ1-5, with TRBD1 matching 10 junction bases. The CDR1 and CDR2 encoded by the germline V gene are KGHDR and SFDVKD. The CDR3 measures 15 amino acids from cysteine to phenylalanine. Only the CDR3 region is kept as DNA, spanning 45 bases read in frame from base 1. Trimming leaves V shorter by 6 bases and J shorter by 4 bases, with the junction holding 5 bases beyond the gene matches.